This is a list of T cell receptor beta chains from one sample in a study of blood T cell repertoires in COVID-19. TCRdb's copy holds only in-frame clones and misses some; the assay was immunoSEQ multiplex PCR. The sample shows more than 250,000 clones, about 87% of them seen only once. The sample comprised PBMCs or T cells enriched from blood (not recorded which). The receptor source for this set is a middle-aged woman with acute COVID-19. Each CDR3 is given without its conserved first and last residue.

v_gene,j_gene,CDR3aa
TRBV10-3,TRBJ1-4,AISARGIGEKLF
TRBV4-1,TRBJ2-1,ASSQGLQRAYNEQF
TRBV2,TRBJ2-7,ASSAGTGYYEQY
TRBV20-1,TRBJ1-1,SFAGNTEAF
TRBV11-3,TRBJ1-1,ASSFSPSSEAF
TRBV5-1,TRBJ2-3,ASSLFAGGSPDTQY
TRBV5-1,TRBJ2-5,ASSSGTTVETQY
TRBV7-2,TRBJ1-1,ASSLAGQYFNTEAF
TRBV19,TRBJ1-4,ASSDSPTNEKLF
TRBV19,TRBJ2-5,ASSMSSETSEEETQY
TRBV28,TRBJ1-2,ASSLAGTGGWFEGYT
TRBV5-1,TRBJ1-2,ASSIGQSSGYT
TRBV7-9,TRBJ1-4,ASSPRDSLNEKLF
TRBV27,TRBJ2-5,ASSTSQETQY
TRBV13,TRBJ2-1,ASSLKGQGAYNEQF
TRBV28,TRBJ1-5,ASSLSWGGPFNQPQH
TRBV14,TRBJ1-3,ASSLTPGQVRTGNTIY
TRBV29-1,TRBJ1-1,SVRRENTEAF
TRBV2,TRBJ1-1,ASSEGQGNTEAF
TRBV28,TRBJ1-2,ASSSPGGGRGYGYT
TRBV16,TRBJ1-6,ASSQRQGDNSPLH
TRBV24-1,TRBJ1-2,ATSEYPGKVFYGYT
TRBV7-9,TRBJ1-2,ASSLGQYYGYT
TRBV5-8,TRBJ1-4,ASRDRYYEKLF
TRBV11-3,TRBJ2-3,ASRIAGGADTQY
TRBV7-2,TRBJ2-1,ASSSAAGALYNEQF
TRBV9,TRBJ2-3,ASSVKSRGRTDTQY
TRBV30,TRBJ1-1,AWRQGFTEAF